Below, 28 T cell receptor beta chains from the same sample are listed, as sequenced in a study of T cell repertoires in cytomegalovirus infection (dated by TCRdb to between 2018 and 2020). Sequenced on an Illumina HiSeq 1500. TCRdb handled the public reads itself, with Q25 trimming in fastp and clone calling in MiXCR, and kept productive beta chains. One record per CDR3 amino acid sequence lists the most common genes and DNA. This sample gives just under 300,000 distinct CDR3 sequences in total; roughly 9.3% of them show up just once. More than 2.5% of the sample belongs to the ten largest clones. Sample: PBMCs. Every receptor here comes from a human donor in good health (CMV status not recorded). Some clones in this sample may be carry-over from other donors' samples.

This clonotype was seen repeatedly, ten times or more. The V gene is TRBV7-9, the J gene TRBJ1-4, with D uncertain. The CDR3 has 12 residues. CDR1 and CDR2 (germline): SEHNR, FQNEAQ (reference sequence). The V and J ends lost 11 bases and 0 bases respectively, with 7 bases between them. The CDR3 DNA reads TGTGCCCTTGATGCAACTAATGAAAAACTGTTTTTT. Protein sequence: CALDATNEKLFF.

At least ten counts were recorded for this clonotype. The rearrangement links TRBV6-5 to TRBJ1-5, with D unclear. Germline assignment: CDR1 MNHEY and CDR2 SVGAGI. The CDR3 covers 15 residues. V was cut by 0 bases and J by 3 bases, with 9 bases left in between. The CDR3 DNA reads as TGTGCCAGCAGTTACTCCTACAGAAACAATCAGCCCCAGCATTTT. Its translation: CASSYSYRNNQPQHF.

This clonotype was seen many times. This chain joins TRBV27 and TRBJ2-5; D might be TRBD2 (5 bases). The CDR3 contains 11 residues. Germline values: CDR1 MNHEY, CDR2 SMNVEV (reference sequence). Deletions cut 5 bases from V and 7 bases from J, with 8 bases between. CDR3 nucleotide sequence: TGTGCCAGCAGTAACCGGGGGACCCAGTACTTC. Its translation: CASSNRGTQYF.

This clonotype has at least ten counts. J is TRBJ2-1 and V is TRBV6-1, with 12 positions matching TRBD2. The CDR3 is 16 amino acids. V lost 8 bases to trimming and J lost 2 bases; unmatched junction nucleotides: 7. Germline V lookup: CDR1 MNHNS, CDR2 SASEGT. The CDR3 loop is CASPRLAGEAYNEQFF. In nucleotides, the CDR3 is TGTGCCAGCCCCCGACTAGCGGGGGAGGCCTACAATGAGCAGTTCTTC.

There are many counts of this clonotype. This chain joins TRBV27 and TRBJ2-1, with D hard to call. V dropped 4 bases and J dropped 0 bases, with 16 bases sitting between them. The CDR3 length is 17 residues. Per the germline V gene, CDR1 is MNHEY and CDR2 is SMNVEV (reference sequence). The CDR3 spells CASSSDQAMGSYNEQFF. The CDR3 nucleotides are TGTGCCAGCAGTTCGGACCAAGCTATGGGCTCCTACAATGAGCAGTTCTTC.

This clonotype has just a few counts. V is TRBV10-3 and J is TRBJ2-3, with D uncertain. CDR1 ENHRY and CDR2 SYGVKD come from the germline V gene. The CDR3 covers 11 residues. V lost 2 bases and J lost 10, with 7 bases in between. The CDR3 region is CAISEQGSQYF. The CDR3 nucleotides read TGTGCCATCAGTGAGCAAGGCTCGCAGTATTTT.

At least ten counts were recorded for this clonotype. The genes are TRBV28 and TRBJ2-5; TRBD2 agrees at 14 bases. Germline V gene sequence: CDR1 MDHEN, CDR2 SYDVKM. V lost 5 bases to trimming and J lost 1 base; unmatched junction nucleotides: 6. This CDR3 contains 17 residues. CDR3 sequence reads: CASSLMGLAGAQETQYF. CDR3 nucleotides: TGTGCCAGCAGTCTGATGGGACTAGCGGGGGCCCAAGAGACCCAGTACTTC.

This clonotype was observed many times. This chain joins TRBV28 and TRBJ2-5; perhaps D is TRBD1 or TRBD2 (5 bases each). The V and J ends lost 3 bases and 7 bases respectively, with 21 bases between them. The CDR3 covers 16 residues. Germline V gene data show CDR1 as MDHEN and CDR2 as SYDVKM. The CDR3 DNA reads TGTGCCAGCAGTTTTTTACCCAAGGGGCCCAGCGGGACCCAGTACTTC. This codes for CASSFLPKGPSGTQYF.

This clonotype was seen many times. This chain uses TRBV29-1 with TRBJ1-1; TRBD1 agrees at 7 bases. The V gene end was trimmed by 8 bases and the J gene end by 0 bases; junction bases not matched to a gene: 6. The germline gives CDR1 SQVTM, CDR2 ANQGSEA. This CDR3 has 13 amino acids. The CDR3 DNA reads TGCAGCTCTCGACAGGGTTTGAACACTGAAGCTTTCTTT. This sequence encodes CSSRQGLNTEAFF.

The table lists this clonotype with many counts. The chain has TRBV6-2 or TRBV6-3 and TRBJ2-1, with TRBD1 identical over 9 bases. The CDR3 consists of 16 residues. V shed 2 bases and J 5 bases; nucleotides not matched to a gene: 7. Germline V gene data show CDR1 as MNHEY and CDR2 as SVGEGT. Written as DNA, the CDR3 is TGTGCCAGCAGTTACCTAGGACAGGGGAGGGACAATGAGCAGTTCTTC. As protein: CASSYLGQGRDNEQFF.

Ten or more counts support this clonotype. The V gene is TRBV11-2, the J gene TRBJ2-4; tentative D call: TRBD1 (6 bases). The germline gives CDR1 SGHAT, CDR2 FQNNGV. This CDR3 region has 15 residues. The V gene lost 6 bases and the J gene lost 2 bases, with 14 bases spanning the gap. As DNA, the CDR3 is TGTGCCAGCAGTCCCGCTGGGGGCTCCAAAAACATTCAGTACTTC. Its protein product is CASSPAGGSKNIQYF.

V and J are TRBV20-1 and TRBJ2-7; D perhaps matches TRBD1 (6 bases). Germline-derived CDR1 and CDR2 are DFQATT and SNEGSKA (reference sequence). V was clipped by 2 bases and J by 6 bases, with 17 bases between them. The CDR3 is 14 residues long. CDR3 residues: CSARPTGFIGEQYF. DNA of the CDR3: TGCAGTGCTAGACCAACAGGGTTCATAGGCGAGCAGTACTTC.

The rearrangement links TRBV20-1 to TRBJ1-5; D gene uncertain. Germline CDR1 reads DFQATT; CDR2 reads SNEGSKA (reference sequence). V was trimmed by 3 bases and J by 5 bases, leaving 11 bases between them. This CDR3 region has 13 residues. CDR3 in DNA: TGCAGTGCTAGTTTCGGGAGGCATCAGCCCCAGCATTTT. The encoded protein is CSASFGRHQPQHF.

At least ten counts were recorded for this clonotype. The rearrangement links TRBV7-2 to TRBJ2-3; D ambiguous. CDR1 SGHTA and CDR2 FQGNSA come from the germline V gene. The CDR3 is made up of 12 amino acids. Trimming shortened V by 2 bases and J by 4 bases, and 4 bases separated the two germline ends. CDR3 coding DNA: TGTGCCAGCAGCTTAAAGTCAGATACGCAGTATTTT. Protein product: CASSLKSDTQYF.

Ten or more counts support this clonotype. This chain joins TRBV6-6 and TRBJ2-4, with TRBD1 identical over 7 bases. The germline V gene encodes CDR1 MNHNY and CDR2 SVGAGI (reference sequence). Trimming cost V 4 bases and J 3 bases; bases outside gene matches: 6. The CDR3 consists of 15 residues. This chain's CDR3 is CASSSQTGNKNIQYF. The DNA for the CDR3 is TGTGCCAGCAGTTCCCAGACAGGGAACAAAAACATTCAGTACTTC.

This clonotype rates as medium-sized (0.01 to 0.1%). The CDR3 region is CASSPQGRETGELFF. CDR3 coding DNA: TGTGCCAGCAGCCCACAGGGAAGGGAAACCGGGGAGCTGTTTTTT. This chain joins TRBV7-9 and TRBJ2-2, with D possibly matching TRBD1 (6 bases). Germline CDR1 and CDR2: SEHNR and FQNEAQ (reference sequence). The CDR3 extends over 15 amino acids. Between the trimmed V and J ends, which lost 5 bases and 5 bases, there was a span of 15 bases.

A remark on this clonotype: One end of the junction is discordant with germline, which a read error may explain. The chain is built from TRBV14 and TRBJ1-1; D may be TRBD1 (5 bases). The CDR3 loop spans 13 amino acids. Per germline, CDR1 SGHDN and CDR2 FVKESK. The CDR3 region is CASRQVLGPEAFF. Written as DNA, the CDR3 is TGTGCCAGCAGACAAGTCCTGGGACCTGAAGCTTTCTTT.

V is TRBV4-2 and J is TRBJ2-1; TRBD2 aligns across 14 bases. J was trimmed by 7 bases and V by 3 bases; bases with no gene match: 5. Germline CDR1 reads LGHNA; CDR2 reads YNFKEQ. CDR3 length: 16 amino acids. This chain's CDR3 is CASSQRTSGGTNEQFF. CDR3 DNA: TGTGCCAGCAGCCAGCGGACTAGCGGGGGGACAAATGAGCAGTTCTTC.

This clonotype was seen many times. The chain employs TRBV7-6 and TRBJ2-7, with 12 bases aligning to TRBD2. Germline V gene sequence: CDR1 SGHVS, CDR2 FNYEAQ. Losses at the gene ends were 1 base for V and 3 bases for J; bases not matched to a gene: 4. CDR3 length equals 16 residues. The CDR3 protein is CASSLEPGLAGYEQYF. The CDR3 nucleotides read TGTGCCAGCAGCTTAGAACCGGGACTAGCGGGCTACGAGCAGTACTTC. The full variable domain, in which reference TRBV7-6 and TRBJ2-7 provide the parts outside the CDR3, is GAGVSQSPRYKVTKRGQDVALRCDPISGHVSLYWYRQALGQGPEFLTYFNYEAQQDKSGLPNDRFSAERPEGSISTLTIQRTEQRDSAMYRCASSLEPGLAGYEQYFGPGTRLTVT.

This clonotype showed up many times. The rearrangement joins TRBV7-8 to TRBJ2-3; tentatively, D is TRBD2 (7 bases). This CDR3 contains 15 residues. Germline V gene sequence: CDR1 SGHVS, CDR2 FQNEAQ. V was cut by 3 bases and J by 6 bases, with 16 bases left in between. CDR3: CASSLNGGLSDTQYF. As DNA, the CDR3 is TGTGCCAGCAGCTTGAACGGGGGGCTGAGTGATACGCAGTATTTT.

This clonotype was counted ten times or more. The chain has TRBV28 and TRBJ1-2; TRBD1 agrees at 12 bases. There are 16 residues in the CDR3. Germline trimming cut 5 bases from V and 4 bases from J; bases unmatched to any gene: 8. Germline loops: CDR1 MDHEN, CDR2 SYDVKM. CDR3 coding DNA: TGTGCCAGCAGTCCCGGGACAGGGGGCGCGAGCTATGGCTACACCTTC. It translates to CASSPGTGGASYGYTF.

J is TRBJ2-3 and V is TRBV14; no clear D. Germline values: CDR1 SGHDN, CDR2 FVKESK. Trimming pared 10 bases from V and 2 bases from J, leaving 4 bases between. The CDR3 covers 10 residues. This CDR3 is CAIHTDTQYF. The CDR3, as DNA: TGTGCCATCCACACAGATACGCAGTATTTT. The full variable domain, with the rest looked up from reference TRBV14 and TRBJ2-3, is EAGVTQFPSHSVIEKGQTVTLRCDPISGHDNLYWYRRVMGKEIKFLLHFVKESKQDESGMPNNRFLAERTGGTYSTLKVQPAELEDSGVYFCAIHTDTQYFGPGTRLTVL.

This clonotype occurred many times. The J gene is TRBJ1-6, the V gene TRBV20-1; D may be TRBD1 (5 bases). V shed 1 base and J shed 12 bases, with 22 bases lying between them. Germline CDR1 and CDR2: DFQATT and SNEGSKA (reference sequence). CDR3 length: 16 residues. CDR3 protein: CSARASGRGSNRPLHF. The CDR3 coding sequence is TGCAGTGCTAGAGCTTCGGGGCGGGGGTCGAACAGACCCCTCCACTTT.

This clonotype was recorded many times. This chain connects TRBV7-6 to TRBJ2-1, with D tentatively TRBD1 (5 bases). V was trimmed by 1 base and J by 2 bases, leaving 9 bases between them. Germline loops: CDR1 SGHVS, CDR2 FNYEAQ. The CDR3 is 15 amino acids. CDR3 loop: CASSLGARAYNEQFF. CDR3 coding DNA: TGTGCCAGCAGCTTAGGGGCCAGGGCCTACAATGAGCAGTTCTTC.

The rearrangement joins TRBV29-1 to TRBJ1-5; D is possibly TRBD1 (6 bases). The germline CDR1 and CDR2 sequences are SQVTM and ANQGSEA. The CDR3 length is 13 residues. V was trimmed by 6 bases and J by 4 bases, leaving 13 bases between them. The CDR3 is CSVLDRLNQPQHF. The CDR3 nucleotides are TGCAGCGTCCTCGACAGGTTAAATCAGCCCCAGCATTTT. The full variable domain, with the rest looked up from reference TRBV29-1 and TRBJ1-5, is SAVISQKPSRDICQRGTSLTIQCQVDSQVTMMFWYRQQPGQSLTLIATANQGSEATYESGFVIDKFPISRPNLTFSTLTVSNMSPEDSSIYLCSVLDRLNQPQHFGDGTRLSIL.

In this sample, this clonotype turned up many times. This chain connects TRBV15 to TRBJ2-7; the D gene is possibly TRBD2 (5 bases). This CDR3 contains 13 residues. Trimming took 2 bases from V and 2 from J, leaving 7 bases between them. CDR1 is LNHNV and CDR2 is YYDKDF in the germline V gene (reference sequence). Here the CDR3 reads CATSRTLAYEQYV. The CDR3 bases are TGTGCCACCAGCAGAACACTAGCCTACGAGCAGTACGTC.

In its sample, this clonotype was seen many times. DNA of the CDR3: TGTGCCAGCAGTTTTGCGGGGGCGCTCCAAGAGACCCAGTACTTC. Translation gives CASSFAGALQETQYF. V is TRBV27 and J is TRBJ2-5; a weak D match, TRBD2 (7 bases). V was cut by 3 bases and J by 1 base, with 12 bases left in between. This CDR3 has 15 residues. The V gene's germline CDR1 is MNHEY and CDR2 SMNVEV (reference sequence).

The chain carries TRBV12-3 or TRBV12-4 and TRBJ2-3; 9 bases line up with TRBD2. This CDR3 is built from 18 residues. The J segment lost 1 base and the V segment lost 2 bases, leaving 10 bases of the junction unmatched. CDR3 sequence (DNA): TGTGCCAGCAGTTTACCCCGTTTACTAGCGGGCCGCACAGATACGCAGTATTTT. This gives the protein CASSLPRLLAGRTDTQYF.